This record concerns one T cell receptor beta chain sequence. Seattle cases were enrolled at active infection and followed longitudinally. The sample is drawn from a study of blood T cell repertoires in COVID-19. At the level of the study: The samples span acute and convalescent COVID-19 from the United States, Italy and Spain. T cells, B-cell-depleted T cells, or PBMCs supplied cDNA or gDNA.

The length of the CDR3 is 15 residues. The V and J ends lost 2 bases and 0 bases respectively, with 9 bases between them. Germline CDR1 and CDR2: SGDLS and YYNGEE. Original handling: Reference gene primer amplification in the assay estimated nucleated cell counts. Here immunoSEQ multiplex PCR was the method, and the copy in TCRdb shows in-frame clones only, minus some. The V and J calls and clone size come from that table; D and trimming were worked out from the DNA. The sample shows over 200,000 clones, about 90% of them seen only once. The clonotype comes from a man aged 25-45 years with COVID-19, enrolled during active disease. The chain recombines TRBV9 with TRBJ1-5; D ambiguous. Sequencing was carried out using peripheral blood. The CDR3 coding sequence is TGTGCCAGCAGCGTTACCCCTAATAGCAATCAGCCCCAGCATTTT. This encodes CASSVTPNSNQPQHF.